The rows below give T cell receptor beta chains drawn from one sample of a study of vaccination and CD4 T cells after COVID-19. MiXCR, applied by TCRdb to the PCR reads, yields one record per CDR3 protein. The sample consists of approximately 16,000 distinct CDR3 sequences, 70% of them appearing once. What these receptors recognize is not known. Sequencing input: CD4+ T cells from blood, cultured in vitro. The receptors were sampled from a human donor who had recovered from COVID-19. The CDR3 runs from the conserved cysteine through the conserved F or W.

V gene,J gene,CDR3 protein
TRBV4-1,TRBJ2-5,CASSPIFTGGFGTQYF
TRBV6-2/TRBV6-3,TRBJ2-2,CASSYSTLAYTGELFF
TRBV20-1,TRBJ1-1,CSARGEGGEAFF
TRBV5-5,TRBJ1-2,CASSFGTNYGYTF
TRBV5-6,TRBJ2-7,CASSGTGRSYEQYF
TRBV5-4,TRBJ2-5,CASRSSGGYQETQYF
TRBV20-1,TRBJ1-1,CSARIRGMNTEAFF
TRBV6-1,TRBJ2-5,CASSAPGQQETQYF
TRBV6-2/TRBV6-3,TRBJ1-6,CASSSVGFGSPLHF
TRBV15,TRBJ1-1,CATSRDRQGRAFF
TRBV15,TRBJ2-3,CATSRGLRGGQGTDTQYF
TRBV30,TRBJ2-7,CAWRTRLEPSYTYEQYF
TRBV6-1,TRBJ1-5,CASLDGNQPQHF
TRBV20-1,TRBJ1-2,CSARGGWNGYTF
TRBV6-5,TRBJ1-1,CASSYLDIGSTEAFF
TRBV12-3/TRBV12-4,TRBJ2-3,CASSFLGDTQYF
TRBV18,TRBJ1-1,CASSRQTPEAFF
TRBV6-1,TRBJ1-2,CASSPRTGGSGYTF
TRBV18,TRBJ2-5,CASSPNMRETQYF
TRBV25-1,TRBJ1-2,CASSEGASAFYGYTF
TRBV4-1,TRBJ1-5,CASSLGTGNNQPQHF
TRBV6-1,TRBJ1-2,CASRLDRAGGYTF
TRBV19,TRBJ2-3,CASSMQSSGGPTDTQYF
TRBV19,TRBJ1-5,CASSITSGWKAQHF
TRBV12-3/TRBV12-4,TRBJ1-5,CASSQGNSNQPQHF
TRBV29-1,TRBJ2-3,CSARTVFTDTQYF
TRBV6-1,TRBJ2-7,CASLDPPGHEQYF
TRBV27,TRBJ2-7,CASSRGGSYEQYF
TRBV28,TRBJ2-7,CASSLVLYEQYF
TRBV19,TRBJ2-5,CASSNRAPGETQYF
TRBV7-6,TRBJ2-7,CASSPREGPHGYEQYF
TRBV27,TRBJ1-1,CASSQRQANTEAFF
TRBV20-1,TRBJ1-6,CSASLGQGIGSPLHF
TRBV6-1,TRBJ1-1,CASSEVGLGAGTEAFF
TRBV24-1,TRBJ2-1,CATSDLEAISYNEQFF
TRBV6-2/TRBV6-3,TRBJ1-1,CASRRWANTEAFF
TRBV10-3,TRBJ2-1,CAITEDKNNEQFF
TRBV19,TRBJ2-3,CASSIAGWTSGGVEQYF
TRBV19,TRBJ2-1,CASSRGDGRNEQFF
TRBV11-2,TRBJ2-4,CASSLQAGGRNIQYF
TRBV19,TRBJ1-4,CASSRGPLGTNEKLFF
TRBV6-1,TRBJ1-5,CASSLFSRDRNQPQHF
TRBV20-1,TRBJ1-5,CSAEDGDQPQHF
TRBV5-6,TRBJ2-3,CASSFGTGLSTDTQYF
TRBV30,TRBJ2-3,CAWSVRRGTDTQYF
TRBV15,TRBJ2-7,CATSRDSGLTYEQYF